Given below is one T cell receptor beta chain in context. The CDR3 runs to 19 residues. TCRdb's copy holds only in-frame clones and misses some; the assay was immunoSEQ multiplex PCR. Of more than 12,000 clones in the sample, about 94% were seen once. This sample is part of a study of graft-versus-host responses after intestinal transplantation. Overall study context: Anti-thymocyte globulin induction was given to all recipients, followed by tacrolimus and steroids for 2 to 3 years.

The sequence was obtained from a human patient who received an intestinal transplant, so some T cells may come from the graft donor. The specimen comprised PBMCs, sampled 9 days after transplant. The chain has TRBV21-1 and TRBJ2-1; TRBD1 is the table's D call, not checked against the DNA. TRBV21-1 is flagged as a pseudogene. The CDR3 sequence is CASSKGPRQGPCSYNEQFF. CDR3 DNA sequence: TGTGCCAGCAGCAAAGGGCCTAGACAGGGCCCCTGCTCCTACAATGAGCAGTTCTTC.